One T cell receptor (beta chain) is described in this entry. Its antigen remains unknown. The CDR3 has 14 amino acids. Germline V gene data show CDR1 as ENHRY and CDR2 as SYGVKD. Between the trimmed V and J ends, which lost 7 bases and 8 bases, there was a span of 20 bases. Depth targeted 1 in 200,000 to 1 in 1 million T cells, averaging 10x coverage per clonotype. Assay used: immunoSEQ multiplex PCR; TCRdb lists only in-frame clones, some missing. The table shows about 130,000 clones, with 75% to 85% occurring only once. The data belong to a study of cytotoxic CD8 clonotypes in ibrutinib-treated CLL. In the study overall: Response samples followed a median 12 months of treatment, range 6 to 36.

Findings and caveats of the study: Higher clonality was seen at ibrutinib response and a return toward baseline at progression.

The chain links TRBV10-3 to TRBJ1-2, with TRBD1 as a possible D gene (6 bases). The origin of this receptor is a human donor with chronic lymphocytic leukemia. Sequences were derived from PBMCs, sampled after 12 months of ibrutinib treatment. The CDR3 nucleotides are TGTGCCATCAAACCAGGACAGCCATATGGGGGCTACACCTTC. This codes for CAIKPGQPYGGYTF.